Sequencing of this TCR beta chain was carried out in a study of read filtering for tumor transcriptome and immune sequencing. Germline loops: CDR1 MNHNS, CDR2 SASEGT. The CDR3 length is 14 residues. Trimming removed 9 bases at V and 5 bases at J, with 19 bases between. This clonotype was seen at least ten times. This library used about 360 ng RNA and molecular barcoded adaptors spanning alpha/delta and beta/gamma chains. TCRdb analysed the reads with MiXCR anew, one entry per CDR3 protein. The sample includes some 120,000 distinct CDR3 sequences, about an eighth of them seen just once. V is TRBV6-1 and J is TRBJ1-1; D is possibly TRBD1 (5 bases). This TCR was recovered from a donor aged 40 or over with multiple myeloma. The sequenced sample consisted of a population of CD138-negative cells sorted from bone marrow. Written as DNA, the CDR3 is TGTGCCAGTCTCTTCGGGGGAGGAGAAACTGAAGCTTTCTTT. Encoded protein: CASLFGGGETEAFF.